Reported below is one T cell receptor (beta chain). Assay: immunoSEQ multiplex PCR; the TCRdb copy retains only in-frame clones and omits some. The sample yields 150,000 to 200,000 clones, approximately 73% seen once. The data were obtained in a study of blood T cell repertoires in COVID-19. Trimming took off 4 bases at V and 8 bases at J, with 11 bases between the two ends. The CDR3 is made up of 11 amino acids. Germline V gene lookup returns CDR1 SQVTM and CDR2 ANQGSEA. The sequenced sample consisted of PBMCs or T cells enriched from blood (not recorded which). The TCR sequence derives from a woman aged 45-65 years with acute COVID-19. The chain employs TRBV29-1 and TRBJ1-2; perhaps TRBD1 as D (5 bases). In nucleotides, the CDR3 is TGCAGCGTTGGCGGGGGTGAAGGCTACACCTTC. Protein sequence: CSVGGGEGYTF.